This paragraph covers one TCR beta chain sequence. These data are taken from a study of cytomegalovirus exposure and HLA in healthy donors. The data were produced by immunoSEQ multiplex PCR, yet TCRdb's version contains in-frame clones alone and is incomplete. The table has about 280,000 clones, around nine tenths seen once. The receptor was isolated from a woman aged 18-30 years in good health and CMV-seronegative. The sample consisted of PBMCs.

Written as DNA, the CDR3 is TGTGCCAGCAGCTTCGTCGGACTAGGGGGCAATGAGCAGTTCTTC. This codes for CASSFVGLGGNEQFF. The chain recombines TRBV7-8 with TRBJ2-1; D is possibly TRBD2 (7 bases). Trimming removed 3 bases at V and 6 bases at J, with 15 bases between. There are 15 residues in the CDR3. Germline values: CDR1 SGHVS, CDR2 FQNEAQ.